Listed below are T cell receptor beta chains from one sample, sequenced in a study of blood T cell repertoires in COVID-19. Measured with immunoSEQ multiplex PCR; TCRdb has only the in-frame clones, and not every one. The sample records some 160,000 clones, roughly 77% being singletons. The specimen was peripheral blood. The receptors were gathered from a man in his 60s with acute or convalescent COVID-19. Each CDR3 is given with its conserved first and last residue. D genes are given only for firm matches. Clone size is not always given. Where it is, it says once, few, many or a class for expanded clones.

j_call v_call clone_size d_call cdr3_aa cdr3_nt
TRBJ2-7 TRBV30 NA NA CAWSVIGTRYEQYF TGTGCCTGGAGTGTAATAGGTACGAGGTACGAGCAGTACTTC
TRBJ2-2 TRBV2 NA TRBD1 CASSDDRGGELFF TGTGCCAGCAGCGATGACAGGGGGGGGGAGCTGTTTTTT
TRBJ2-1 TRBV24-1 NA TRBD1 CATSDGQGGSQFF TGTGCCACCAGTGATGGACAGGGCGGTTCGCAGTTCTTC
TRBJ2-6 TRBV3-1/TRBV3-2 once NA CASSQEVRAGANVLTF TGTGCCAGCAGCCAAGAGGTGCGGGCTGGGGCCAACGTCCTGACTTTC
TRBJ1-5 TRBV30 once NA CAWSVGANRHF TGTGCCTGGAGTGTTGGGGCTAATCGGCATTTT
TRBJ2-7 TRBV3-1/TRBV3-2 NA NA CASSQVLTSPRAEQYF TGTGCCAGCAGCCAAGTCTTGACTTCCCCCAGAGCCGAGCAGTACTTC
TRBJ2-7 TRBV27 NA NA CASSLSRLNEQYF TGTGCCAGCAGTTTAAGCCGACTAAACGAGCAGTACTTC
TRBJ2-7 TRBV28 NA TRBD1 CASSLTGKLYEQYF TGTGCCAGCAGCCTGACAGGGAAGTTATACGAGCAGTACTTC
TRBJ2-2 TRBV4-1 few TRBD1 CASSQHLRGPVTGELFF TGCGCCAGCAGCCAACATCTGAGGGGGCCTGTCACCGGGGAGCTGTTTTTT
TRBJ2-3 TRBV2 few TRBD2 CASSDGGGTDTQYF TGTGCCAGCAGTGACGGGGGGGGCACAGATACGCAGTATTTT
TRBJ2-7 TRBV5-1 NA TRBD2 CASSSRTRDEQYF TGCGCCAGCAGCTCGCGGACTAGGGACGAGCAGTACTTC
TRBJ2-1 TRBV11-3 NA TRBD2 CASSRTSGSNYNEQFF TGTGCCAGCAGCCGGACTAGCGGGAGTAACTACAATGAGCAGTTCTTC
TRBJ2-1 TRBV10-3 few TRBD2 CAISDLAGIDNEQFF TGTGCCATCAGTGATCTAGCGGGAATCGACAATGAGCAGTTCTTC
TRBJ2-3 TRBV2 few TRBD2 CASSEFLAGGPGGDTQYF TGTGCCAGCAGTGAGTTTTTAGCGGGAGGGCCTGGTGGAGATACGCAGTATTTT
TRBJ2-1 TRBV19 NA TRBD2 CASSMGGRVYNEQFF TGTGCCAGTAGTATGGGCGGGAGAGTCTACAATGAGCAGTTCTTC
TRBJ1-2 TRBV30 once NA CAWSAQGYGYTF TGTGCCTGGAGTGCCCAGGGTTATGGCTACACCTTC
TRBJ1-4 TRBV2 NA NA CASSEQLSYNEKLFF TGTGCCAGCAGTGAACAACTCTCGTACAATGAAAAACTGTTTTTT
TRBJ2-7 TRBV30 NA TRBD1 CAWSRGQTGGYEQYF TGTGCCTGGAGTAGGGGACAGACAGGGGGCTACGAGCAGTACTTC
TRBJ2-2 TRBV5-8 NA NA CASSLTQGTGELFF TGTGCCAGCAGCTTGACACAGGGCACCGGGGAGCTGTTTTTT
TRBJ2-7 TRBV25-1 NA TRBD2 CASSGLAGGQEQYF TGTGCCAGCAGTGGTCTAGCGGGAGGACAAGAGCAGTACTTC
TRBJ2-7 TRBV10-3 NA NA CAISENRETSSYEQYF TGTGCCATCAGTGAAAACAGGGAAACCTCGTCCTACGAGCAGTACTTC
TRBJ1-1 TRBV28 NA NA CASSLTPRGTEAFF TGTGCCAGCAGTTTAACCCCCCGCGGCACTGAAGCTTTCTTT
TRBJ2-7 TRBV21-1 NA NA CASSEGDPNRGSYEQYF TGTGCCAGCAGCGAGGGGGACCCGAACAGGGGTTCCTACGAGCAGTACTTC
TRBJ2-1 TRBV5-1 NA NA CASSSPDRRLSYNEQFF TGCGCCAGCAGCTCACCTGACAGGAGGTTGTCCTACAATGAGCAGTTCTTC
TRBJ2-1 TRBV5-4 few NA CASSLPGTPDEQFF TGTGCCAGCAGCTTGCCTGGCACGCCCGATGAGCAGTTCTTC
TRBJ1-2 TRBV5-8 once NA CASSLADGLYGYTF TGTGCCAGCAGCTTGGCCGACGGACTCTATGGCTACACCTTC
TRBJ2-1 TRBV28 NA TRBD2 CASSSPREANNEQFF TGTGCCAGCAGTAGTCCACGGGAGGCAAACAATGAGCAGTTCTTC
TRBJ2-7 TRBV14 few TRBD1 CASSSGTALLWSDEQYF TGTGCCAGCAGCTCCGGGACAGCCCTTCTGTGGAGCGACGAGCAGTACTTC
TRBJ1-5 TRBV27 NA NA CASSLTRAGRPQHF TGTGCCAGCAGTTTAACCAGGGCGGGACGGCCCCAGCATTTT
TRBJ1-1 TRBV6-5 NA NA CASSPNTEAFF TGTGCCAGCAGTCCAAACACTGAAGCTTTCTTT
TRBJ1-1 TRBV5-1 NA NA CASSLSMNTEAFF TGCGCCAGCAGCTTGTCCATGAACACTGAAGCTTTCTTT
TRBJ2-1 TRBV19 NA NA CASSPMGGSYNEQFF TGTGCCAGTAGTCCGATGGGGGGCTCCTACAATGAGCAGTTCTTC
TRBJ1-4 TRBV7-2 NA NA CASSWDLRGEKLFF TGTGCCAGCAGCTGGGACCTACGGGGGGAAAAACTGTTTTTT
TRBJ2-5 TRBV30 NA NA CAWSVGGGETQYF TGTGCCTGGAGTGTAGGCGGAGGGGAGACCCAGTACTTC
TRBJ1-4 TRBV7-3 NA TRBD1 CASSLTLGTGRNEKLFF TGTGCCAGCAGCTTAACCCTCGGGACAGGGCGAAATGAAAAACTGTTTTTT
TRBJ2-1 TRBV5-1 NA TRBD2 CASRTPPGGSVNEQFF TGCGCCAGCAGAACCCCCCCCGGCGGGAGTGTTAATGAGCAGTTCTTC
TRBJ2-2 TRBV13 NA NA CASSLTAGELFF TGTGCCAGCAGCTTAACGGCCGGGGAGCTGTTTTTT
TRBJ2-7 TRBV6-5 NA NA CASSYSGFSGYEQYF TGTGCCAGCAGTTACTCTGGTTTTTCCGGGTACGAGCAGTACTTC
TRBJ2-5 TRBV19 NA NA CATSDRKGETQYF TGTGCCACCTCGGATCGGAAGGGGGAGACCCAGTACTTC
TRBJ1-1 TRBV11-3 few NA CASSEDTNTEAFF TGTGCCAGCAGCGAAGACACGAACACTGAAGCTTTCTTT
TRBJ1-6 TRBV18 NA NA CASSPPSGGYNSPLHF TGTGCCAGCTCACCTCCGTCCGGGGGCTATAATTCACCCCTCCACTTT
TRBJ1-2 TRBV21-1 NA NA CASSIQATSNYGYTF TGTGCCAGCAGCATTCAGGCCACATCTAACTATGGCTACACCTTC
TRBJ2-2 TRBV29-1 NA NA CSGRTLANTGELFF TGCAGCGGAAGGACACTCGCGAACACCGGGGAGCTGTTTTTT
TRBJ2-7 TRBV27 NA TRBD1 CASSRQGSYEQYF TGTGCCAGCAGTCGACAGGGCTCCTACGAGCAGTACTTC
TRBJ2-1 TRBV18 NA NA CASSPSRDNEQFF TGTGCCAGCTCACCATCGAGGGACAATGAGCAGTTCTTC
TRBJ1-2 TRBV6-1 NA NA CASSEPGHVTGYTF TGTGCCAGCAGTGAGCCGGGACATGTAACCGGCTACACCTTC
TRBJ2-1 TRBV19 many TRBD1 CASSLGTGGFKEQFF TGTGCCAGTAGCTTAGGGACAGGGGGTTTCAAGGAGCAGTTCTTC
TRBJ2-7 TRBV3-1/TRBV3-2 NA NA CASSQDTDRIYEQYF TGTGCCAGCAGCCAAGATACCGACAGGATATACGAGCAGTACTTC
TRBJ2-1 TRBV18 once NA CASSPPFPSNEQFF TGTGCCAGCTCACCACCGTTTCCCTCGAATGAGCAGTTCTTC
TRBJ2-7 TRBV10-3 NA TRBD2 CATEKGGSSSEQYF TGTGCCACCGAGAAGGGCGGGAGTTCATCCGAGCAGTACTTC
TRBJ1-2 TRBV25-1 NA TRBD1 CASSARQGQGNYGYTF TGTGCCAGCAGTGCGCGCCAGGGACAGGGGAACTATGGCTACACCTTC
TRBJ1-2 TRBV4-1 once NA CASSQLALPTIYGYTF TGCGCCAGCAGCCAACTGGCCCTTCCCACCATTTATGGCTACACCTTC
TRBJ2-7 TRBV6-1 NA NA CASREAPGVSYEQYF TGTGCCAGCAGGGAAGCCCCAGGGGTCTCCTACGAGCAGTACTTC
TRBJ1-2 TRBV5-1 NA NA CASSLGQGISYGYTF TGCGCCAGCAGCTTGGGGCAGGGGATTTCCTATGGCTACACCTTC